This paragraph reports one TCR beta chain. Its antigen remains unknown. This entry belongs to a study of metastatic and nonmetastatic thyroid tumors. Study conclusions and caveats: Malignant thyroid tumors reportedly exceeded benign nodules significantly in TCR beta diversity, with the difference appearing in blood and tumor.

None of the patients had undergone any treatment ahead of thyroid surgery. TCRdb reassembled clones from the PCR reads with MiXCR. The data show around 61,000 clones, more than 25% seen once. V was trimmed by 9 bases and J by 4 bases, leaving 20 bases between them. Germline CDR1 and CDR2: LNHDA and SQIVND (reference sequence). CDR3 length: 15 amino acids. This TCR was recovered from a female donor with papillary thyroid cancer or a benign thyroid nodule (not recorded which). Some clones in this sample may be carry-over from other donors' samples. This rearrangement joins TRBV19 to TRBJ2-3; D perhaps matches TRBD2 (6 bases). The material sequenced was blood. CDR3 DNA: TGTGCCAGCCGACCCACGGGAGAAGGGGCAGATACGCAGTATTTT. It is translated as CASRPTGEGADTQYF.